This T cell receptor beta chain was identified in a study of blood T cell repertoires in COVID-19. The CDR3 loop spans 14 amino acids. CDR1 is ENHRY, CDR2 SYGVKD, per germline. Trimming left V 5 bases short and J 0 bases short, with 11 bases between. The protocol was immunoSEQ multiplex PCR, while the TCRdb copy is restricted to in-frame clones and leaves out a portion. The data hold roughly 80,000 clones, with around 89% observed a single time. The sequence was collected from a woman aged 80 or over with acute or convalescent COVID-19. Sequences were obtained from peripheral blood. This rearrangement joins TRBV10-3 to TRBJ2-7; D not resolved. The CDR3 DNA reads as TGTGCCATCAGTTCCGGGTACCTCTCCTACGAGCAGTACTTC. It is translated as CAISSGYLSYEQYF.